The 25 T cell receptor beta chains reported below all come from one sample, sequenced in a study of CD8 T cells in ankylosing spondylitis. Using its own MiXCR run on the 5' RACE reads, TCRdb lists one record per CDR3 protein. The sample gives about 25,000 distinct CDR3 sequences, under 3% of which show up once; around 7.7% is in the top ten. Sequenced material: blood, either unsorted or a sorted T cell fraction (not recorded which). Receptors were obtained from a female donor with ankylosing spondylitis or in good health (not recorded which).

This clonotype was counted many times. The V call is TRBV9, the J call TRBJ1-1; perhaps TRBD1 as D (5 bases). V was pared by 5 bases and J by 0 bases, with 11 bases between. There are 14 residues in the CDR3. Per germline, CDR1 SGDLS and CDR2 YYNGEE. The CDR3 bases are TGTGCCAGCAGTTCCGACAGCATGAACACTGAAGCTTTCTTT. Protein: CASSSDSMNTEAFF.

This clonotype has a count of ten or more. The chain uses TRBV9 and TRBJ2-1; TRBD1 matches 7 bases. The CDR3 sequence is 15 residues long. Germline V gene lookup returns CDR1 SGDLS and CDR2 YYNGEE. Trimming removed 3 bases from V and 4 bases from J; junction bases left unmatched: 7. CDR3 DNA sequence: TGTGCCAGCAGCGACTCCGGGACAGTATACAATGAGCAGTTCTTC. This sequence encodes CASSDSGTVYNEQFF. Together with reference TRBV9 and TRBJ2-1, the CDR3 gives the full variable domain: DSGVTQTPKHLITATGQRVTLRCSPRSGDLSVYWYQQSLDQGLQFLIQYYNGEERAKGNILERFSAQQFPDLHSELNLSSLELGDSALYFCASSDSGTVYNEQFFGPGTRLTVL.

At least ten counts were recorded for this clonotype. The CDR3 DNA follows: TGTGCCAGCAGCCAAACGGGGGAGACCGGGGAGCTGTTTTTT. It yields the protein CASSQTGETGELFF. J is TRBJ2-2 and V is TRBV9; weak D call: TRBD2 (6 bases). CDR3 length: 14 amino acids. CDR1 and CDR2 (germline): SGDLS, YYNGEE. V shed 4 bases and J shed 5 bases, with 12 bases lying between them.

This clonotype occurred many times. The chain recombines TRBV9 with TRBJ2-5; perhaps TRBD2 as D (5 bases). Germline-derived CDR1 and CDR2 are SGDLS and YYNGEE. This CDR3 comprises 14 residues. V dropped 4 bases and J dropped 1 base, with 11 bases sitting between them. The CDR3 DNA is TGTGCCAGCAGCAACCCGGGAACCCAAGAGACCCAGTACTTC. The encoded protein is CASSNPGTQETQYF.

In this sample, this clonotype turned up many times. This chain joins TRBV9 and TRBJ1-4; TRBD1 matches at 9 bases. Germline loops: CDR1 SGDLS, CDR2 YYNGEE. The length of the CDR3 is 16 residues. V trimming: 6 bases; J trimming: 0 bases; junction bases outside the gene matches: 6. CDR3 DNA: TGTGCCAGCACCATGGGGACAGGGACAACTAATGAAAAACTGTTTTTT. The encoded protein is CASTMGTGTTNEKLFF. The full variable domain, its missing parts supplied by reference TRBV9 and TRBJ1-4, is DSGVTQTPKHLITATGQRVTLRCSPRSGDLSVYWYQQSLDQGLQFLIQYYNGEERAKGNILERFSAQQFPDLHSELNLSSLELGDSALYFCASTMGTGTTNEKLFFGSGTQLSVL.

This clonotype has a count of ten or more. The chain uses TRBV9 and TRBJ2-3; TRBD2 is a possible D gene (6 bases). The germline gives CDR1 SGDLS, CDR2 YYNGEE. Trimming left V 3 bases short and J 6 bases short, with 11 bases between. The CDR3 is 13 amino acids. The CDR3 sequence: CASSARLDDTQYF. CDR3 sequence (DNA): TGTGCCAGCAGCGCCAGACTAGATGATACGCAGTATTTT.

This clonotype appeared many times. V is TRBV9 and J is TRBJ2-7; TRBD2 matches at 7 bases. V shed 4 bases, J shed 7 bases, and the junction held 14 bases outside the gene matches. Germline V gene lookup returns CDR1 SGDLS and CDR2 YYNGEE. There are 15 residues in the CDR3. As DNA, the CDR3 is TGTGCCAGCAGCCCATCAAGCTCCGGAGCGGGGGAGCAGTACTTC. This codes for CASSPSSSGAGEQYF.

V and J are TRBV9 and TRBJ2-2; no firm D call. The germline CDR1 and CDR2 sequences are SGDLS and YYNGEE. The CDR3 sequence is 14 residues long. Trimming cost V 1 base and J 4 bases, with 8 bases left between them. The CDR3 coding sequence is TGTGCCAGCAGCGTACAGACCTTCACCGGGGAGCTGTTTTTT. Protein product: CASSVQTFTGELFF.

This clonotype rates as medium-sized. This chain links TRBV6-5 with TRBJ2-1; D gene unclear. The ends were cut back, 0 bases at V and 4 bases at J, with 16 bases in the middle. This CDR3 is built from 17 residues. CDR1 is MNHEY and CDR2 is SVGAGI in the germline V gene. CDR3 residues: CASSYSIFAMEYNEQFF. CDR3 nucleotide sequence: TGTGCCAGCAGTTACTCGATTTTCGCTATGGAGTACAATGAGCAGTTCTTC.

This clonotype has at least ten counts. CDR3 DNA sequence: TGTGCCAGCACCGCCCTGAGGGGAGCGGGTTTGACCGGGGAGCTGTTTTTT. Protein product: CASTALRGAGLTGELFF. The chain links TRBV9 to TRBJ2-2; D possibly corresponds to TRBD2 (6 bases). There are 17 residues in the CDR3. Trimming shortened V by 6 bases and J by 5 bases, and 23 bases separated the two germline ends. Germline lookup yields CDR1 SGDLS and CDR2 YYNGEE.

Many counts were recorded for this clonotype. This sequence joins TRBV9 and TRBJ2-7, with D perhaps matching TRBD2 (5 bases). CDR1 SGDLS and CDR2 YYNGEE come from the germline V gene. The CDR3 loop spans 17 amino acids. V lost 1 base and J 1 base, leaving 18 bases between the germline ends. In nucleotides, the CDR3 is TGTGCCAGCAGCGTAAGTTGGCAGGCGGGTCCTTCCTACGAGCAGTACTTC. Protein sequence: CASSVSWQAGPSYEQYF.

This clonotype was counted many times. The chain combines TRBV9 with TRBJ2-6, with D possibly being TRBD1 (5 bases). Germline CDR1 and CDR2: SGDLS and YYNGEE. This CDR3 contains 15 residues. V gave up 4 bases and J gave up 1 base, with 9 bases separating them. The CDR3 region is CASSLTGSGANVLTF. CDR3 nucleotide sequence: TGTGCCAGCAGCCTAACAGGATCTGGGGCCAACGTCCTGACTTTC.

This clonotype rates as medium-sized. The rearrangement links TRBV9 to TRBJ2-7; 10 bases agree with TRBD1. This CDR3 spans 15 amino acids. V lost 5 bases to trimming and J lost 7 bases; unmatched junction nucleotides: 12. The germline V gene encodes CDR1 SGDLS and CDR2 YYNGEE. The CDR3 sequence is CASSSTGTGAWEQYF. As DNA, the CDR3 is TGTGCCAGCAGTTCAACCGGGACAGGGGCTTGGGAGCAGTACTTC.

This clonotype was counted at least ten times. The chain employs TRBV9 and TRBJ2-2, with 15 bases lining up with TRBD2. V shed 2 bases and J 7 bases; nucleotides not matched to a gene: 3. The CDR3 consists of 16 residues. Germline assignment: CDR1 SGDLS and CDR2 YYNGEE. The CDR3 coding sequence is TGTGCCAGCAGCGTCGGACTAGCGGGGGGGGTCGGGGAGCTGTTTTTT. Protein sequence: CASSVGLAGGVGELFF. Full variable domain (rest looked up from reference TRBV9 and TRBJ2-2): DSGVTQTPKHLITATGQRVTLRCSPRSGDLSVYWYQQSLDQGLQFLIQYYNGEERAKGNILERFSAQQFPDLHSELNLSSLELGDSALYFCASSVGLAGGVGELFFGEGSRLTVL.

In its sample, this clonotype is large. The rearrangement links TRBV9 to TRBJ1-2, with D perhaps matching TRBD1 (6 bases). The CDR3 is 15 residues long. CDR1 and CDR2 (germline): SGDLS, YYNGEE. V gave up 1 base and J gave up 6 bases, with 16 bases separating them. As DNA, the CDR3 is TGTGCCAGCAGCGTATCAGGGGATGTTGGGGATGGCTACACCTTC. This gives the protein CASSVSGDVGDGYTF.

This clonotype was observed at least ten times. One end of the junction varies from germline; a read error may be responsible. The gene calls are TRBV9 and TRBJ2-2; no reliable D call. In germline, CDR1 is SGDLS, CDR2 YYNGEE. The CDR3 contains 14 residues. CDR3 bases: TGTGCCAGCAGCGTCCAAGGGAACTCCGGGGAGCTGTTTTTT. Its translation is CASSVQGNSGELFF. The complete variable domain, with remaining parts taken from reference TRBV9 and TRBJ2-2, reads DSGVTQTPKHLITATGQRVTLRCSPRSGDLSVYWYQQSLDQGLQFLIQYYNGEERAKGNILERFSAQQFPDLHSELNLSSLELGDSALYFCASSVQGNSGELFFGEGSRLTVL.

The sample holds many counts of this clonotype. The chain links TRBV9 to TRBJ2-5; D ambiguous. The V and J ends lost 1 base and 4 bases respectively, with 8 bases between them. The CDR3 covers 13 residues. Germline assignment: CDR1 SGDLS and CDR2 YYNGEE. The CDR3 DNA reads TGTGCCAGCAGCGTATTCGGTCCAGAGACCCAGTACTTC. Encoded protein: CASSVFGPETQYF.

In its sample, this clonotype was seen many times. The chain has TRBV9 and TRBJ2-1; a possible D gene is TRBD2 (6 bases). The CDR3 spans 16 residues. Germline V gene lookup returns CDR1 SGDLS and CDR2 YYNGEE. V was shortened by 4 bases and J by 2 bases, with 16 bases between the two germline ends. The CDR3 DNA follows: TGTGCCAGCAGCCCGCGGGGCGGGACGCCCTACAATGAGCAGTTCTTC. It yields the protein CASSPRGGTPYNEQFF.

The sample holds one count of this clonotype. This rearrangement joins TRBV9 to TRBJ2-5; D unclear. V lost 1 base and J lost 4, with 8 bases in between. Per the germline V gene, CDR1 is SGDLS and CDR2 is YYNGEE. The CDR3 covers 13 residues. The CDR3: CASSVRAGETQYF. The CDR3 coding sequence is TGTGCCAGCAGCGTAAGGGCTGGAGAGACCCAGTACTTC.

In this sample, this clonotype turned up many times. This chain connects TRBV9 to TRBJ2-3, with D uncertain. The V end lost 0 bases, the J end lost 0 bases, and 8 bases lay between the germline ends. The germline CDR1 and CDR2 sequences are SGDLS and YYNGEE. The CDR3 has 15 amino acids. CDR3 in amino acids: CASSVAPASTDTQYF. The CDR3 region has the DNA TGTGCCAGCAGCGTAGCCCCGGCAAGCACAGATACGCAGTATTTT.

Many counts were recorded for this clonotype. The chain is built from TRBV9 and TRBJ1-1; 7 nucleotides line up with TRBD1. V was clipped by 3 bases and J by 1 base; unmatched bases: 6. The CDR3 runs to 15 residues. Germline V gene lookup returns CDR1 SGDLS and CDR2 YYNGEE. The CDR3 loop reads CASSETPGGNTEAFF. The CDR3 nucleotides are TGTGCCAGCAGCGAGACACCAGGGGGGAACACTGAAGCTTTCTTT.

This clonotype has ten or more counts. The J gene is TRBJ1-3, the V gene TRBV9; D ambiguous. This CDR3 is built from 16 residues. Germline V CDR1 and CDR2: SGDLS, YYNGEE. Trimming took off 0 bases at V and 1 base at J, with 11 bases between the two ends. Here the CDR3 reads CASSVDVGSSGNTIYF. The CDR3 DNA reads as TGTGCCAGCAGCGTAGACGTCGGGAGTTCTGGAAACACCATATATTTT.

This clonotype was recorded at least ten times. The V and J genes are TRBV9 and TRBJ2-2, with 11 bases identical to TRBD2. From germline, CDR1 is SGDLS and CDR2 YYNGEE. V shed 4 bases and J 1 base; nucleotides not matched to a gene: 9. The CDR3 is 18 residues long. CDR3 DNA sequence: TGTGCCAGCAGCTTCTCAAGAGGACTAGCGGGGAACACCGGGGAGCTGTTTTTT. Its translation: CASSFSRGLAGNTGELFF. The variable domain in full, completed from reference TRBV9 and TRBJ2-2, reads DSGVTQTPKHLITATGQRVTLRCSPRSGDLSVYWYQQSLDQGLQFLIQYYNGEERAKGNILERFSAQQFPDLHSELNLSSLELGDSALYFCASSFSRGLAGNTGELFFGEGSRLTVL.

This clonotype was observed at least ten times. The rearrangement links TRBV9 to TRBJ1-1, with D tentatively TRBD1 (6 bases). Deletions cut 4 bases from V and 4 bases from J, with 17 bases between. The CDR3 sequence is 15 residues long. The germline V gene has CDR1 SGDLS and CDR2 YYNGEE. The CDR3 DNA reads TGTGCCAGCAGCACCTTACAGGGTGGCGGCACTGAAGCTTTCTTT. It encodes CASSTLQGGGTEAFF.

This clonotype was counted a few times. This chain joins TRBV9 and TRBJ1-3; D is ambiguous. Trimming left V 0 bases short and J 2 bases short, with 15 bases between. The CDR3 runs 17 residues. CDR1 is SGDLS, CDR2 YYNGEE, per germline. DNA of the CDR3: TGTGCCAGCAGCGTAGGACCGGGATCGGGGACTGGAAACACCATATATTTT. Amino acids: CASSVGPGSGTGNTIYF.